Below, 22 T cell receptor beta chains from the same sample are listed, as sequenced in a study of blood T cell repertoires in COVID-19. Profiling relied on immunoSEQ multiplex PCR, and the TCRdb table lists in-frame clones only, not all of them. The sample yields roughly 50,000 clones, about nine tenths seen once. Sequences were obtained from peripheral blood. These receptors were obtained from a woman aged 40 to 55 with active COVID-19.

The rearrangement uses TRBV3-1 (or the pseudogene TRBV3-2) and TRBJ2-7; 13 nucleotides match TRBD2. The CDR3 consists of 15 residues. The J segment lost 6 bases and the V segment lost 4 bases, leaving 6 bases of the junction unmatched. CDR1 LGHDT and CDR2 YNNKEL come from the germline V gene (reference sequence). The CDR3 nucleotides are TGTGCCAGCAGCCTAGAGGGACTAGCGGGGAGCGAGCAGTACTTC. Its protein product is CASSLEGLAGSEQYF.

The chain uses TRBV3-1 (or the pseudogene TRBV3-2) and TRBJ1-5; D might be TRBD1 (5 bases). V was trimmed by 5 bases and J by 6 bases, leaving 11 bases between them. The CDR3 has 13 amino acids. CDR1 is LGHDT, CDR2 YNNKEL, per germline (reference sequence). The CDR3 DNA reads as TGTGCCAGCAGCGTGATGGGGGGTCAGCCCCAGCATTTT. Translated: CASSVMGGQPQHF.

The J gene is TRBJ1-3, the V gene TRBV23-1; 7 nucleotides line up with TRBD1. TRBV23-1 falls under the ORF class, with uncertain function. This CDR3 has 16 residues. The V gene end was trimmed by 5 bases and the J gene end by 1 base; junction bases not matched to a gene: 8. DNA of the CDR3: TGCGCCAGCAGTTACACGACAGGGAGGTCTGGAAACACCATATATTTT. Protein product: CASSYTTGRSGNTIYF.

This chain links TRBV25-1 with TRBJ2-5; D uncertain. The V gene lost 3 bases and the J gene lost 4 bases, with 6 bases spanning the gap. The CDR3 extends over 12 amino acids. CDR1 and CDR2 from the germline V gene are MGHDK and SYGVNS. CDR3 sequence: CASSEGLETQYF. The DNA of the CDR3 is TGTGCCAGCAGTGAGGGCTTAGAGACCCAGTACTTC.

The J gene is TRBJ1-4, the V gene TRBV5-1; D is undetermined. The CDR3 totals 17 residues. Per the germline V gene, CDR1 is SGHRS and CDR2 is YFSETQ. V shed 3 bases and J shed 0 bases, with 15 bases lying between them. CDR3 DNA sequence: TGCGCCAGCAGCTCCCTCGATTCCAGAACAACTAATGAAAAACTGTTTTTT. Amino acids: CASSSLDSRTTNEKLFF.

The V call is TRBV9, the J call TRBJ1-1; the D gene is possibly TRBD1 (6 bases). The CDR3 spans 15 residues. Germline loops: CDR1 SGDLS, CDR2 YYNGEE. Trimming left V 0 bases short and J 4 bases short, with 13 bases between. The CDR3: CASSVDPGVGTEAFF. CDR3 DNA: TGTGCCAGCAGCGTAGATCCAGGGGTCGGCACTGAAGCTTTCTTT.

This rearrangement joins TRBV27 to TRBJ1-4; TRBD1 aligns across 10 bases. With 10 bases clipped from V and 8 bases from J, the junction kept 10 bases outside the gene matches. The germline CDR1 and CDR2 sequences are MNHEY and SMNVEV (reference sequence). The CDR3 totals 14 residues. The CDR3 DNA reads TGTGCCACCGGACAGGGGGGACGGGGCGAAAAACTGTTTTTT. Amino acids: CATGQGGRGEKLFF.

The chain employs TRBV13 and TRBJ2-7; 8 bases are shared with TRBD2. V gave up 1 base and J gave up 6 bases; unmatched junction bases: 14. CDR3 length: 17 residues. Looked up from germline, CDR1 is PRHDT and CDR2 is FYEKMQ (reference sequence). CDR3 coding DNA: TGTGCCAGCAGCTTAGATCGGACCGGGGGCGGGGGGTCCGAGCAGTACTTC. Amino acids: CASSLDRTGGGGSEQYF.

As for this clone: An end of the junction does not agree with germline; a read error may underlie this. This rearrangement joins TRBV7-7 to TRBJ2-3; 10 bases fit TRBD2. In germline, CDR1 is SSHAT, CDR2 FNYEAQ (reference sequence). CDR3 length equals 15 residues. CDR3 bases: TGTGCTAGCAGCGCACTAGCGGGACTCACAGATACGCAGTATTTT. Translation: CASSALAGLTDTQYF.

This chain links TRBV11-3 with TRBJ1-2; 8 bases line up with TRBD1. Trimming removed 5 bases from V and 4 bases from J; junction bases left unmatched: 6. The CDR3 runs 14 residues. The germline V gene encodes CDR1 SGHNT and CDR2 YENEEA. The CDR3 sequence: CASSIRQGSYGYTF. CDR3 bases: TGTGCCAGCAGCATTAGACAGGGGAGCTATGGCTACACCTTC.

CDR3 sequence (DNA): TGTGCCAGCAGTGAGACAGGGAACTATGGCTACACCTTC. It encodes CASSETGNYGYTF. The J gene is TRBJ1-2, the V gene TRBV2; 7 bases line up with TRBD1. J was trimmed by 2 bases and V by 3 bases; bases with no gene match: 0. CDR1 and CDR2 (germline): SNHLY, FYNNEI. The CDR3 has 13 residues.

The rearrangement uses TRBV7-3 and TRBJ2-3; the match to TRBD2 covers 14 bases. The CDR3 sequence is 19 residues long. Germline V gene lookup returns CDR1 SGHTA and CDR2 FQGTGA. The ends lost 5 bases at V and 2 bases at J; junction bases unmatched: 12. In DNA, the CDR3 is TGTGCCAGCAGCCCCAGGGGACTAGCGGGGGCGACAGACACAGATACGCAGTATTTT. Residues: CASSPRGLAGATDTDTQYF.

This chain connects TRBV4-1 to TRBJ1-5, with D hard to call. The CDR3 runs 13 residues. V was cut by 0 bases and J by 3 bases, with 3 bases left in between. The germline V gene encodes CDR1 MGHRA and CDR2 YSYEKL. The CDR3 sequence is CASSQDYNQPQHF. The CDR3 bases are TGCGCCAGCAGCCAAGATTACAATCAGCCCCAGCATTTT.

V is TRBV7-2 and J is TRBJ2-5; D might be TRBD1 (7 bases). Trimming removed 1 base at V and 4 bases at J, with 16 bases between. The germline V gene encodes CDR1 SGHTA and CDR2 FQGNSA. The CDR3 contains 16 residues. The CDR3 sequence: CASSLVAGQGGETQYF. CDR3 nucleotides: TGTGCCAGCAGCTTAGTGGCGGGGCAGGGGGGAGAGACCCAGTACTTC.

This chain uses TRBV18 with TRBJ2-2; D is possibly TRBD1 (5 bases). Germline CDR1 is KGHSH and CDR2 is LQKENI. With 6 bases removed from V and 2 bases from J, the gap between germline ends came to 7 bases. The CDR3 has 13 amino acids. The CDR3 here is CASSDSNTGELFF. Written as DNA, the CDR3 is TGTGCCAGCTCCGACAGCAACACCGGGGAGCTGTTTTTT.

The chain uses TRBV3-1 (or the pseudogene TRBV3-2) and TRBJ1-2; D is ambiguous. V shed 1 base and J shed 4 bases, with 10 bases lying between them. Germline V gives CDR1 LGHDT, CDR2 YNNKEL (reference sequence). The CDR3 contains 14 residues. Written as DNA, the CDR3 is TGTGCCAGCAGCCAAGCTTCACAGTTCTATGGCTACACCTTC. Protein: CASSQASQFYGYTF.

The chain links TRBV6-5 to TRBJ1-2; 9 nucleotides align to TRBD1. The CDR3 has 14 residues. The junction had 5 bases not matched to a gene; V was cut back by 5 bases and J by 4 bases. Germline V lookup: CDR1 MNHEY, CDR2 SVGAGI. The CDR3 sequence: CASSPRTGAYGYTF. The CDR3 DNA reads as TGTGCCAGCAGTCCCCGGACAGGGGCCTATGGCTACACCTTC.

This chain connects TRBV15 to TRBJ2-3; D is possibly TRBD2 (5 bases). The germline V gene has CDR1 LNHNV and CDR2 YYDKDF (reference sequence). This CDR3 contains 15 residues. Trimming removed 5 bases from V and 5 bases from J, with 17 bases in between. The CDR3 protein is CATSVDTRNIDTQYF. CDR3 bases: TGTGCCACCAGCGTTGATACTAGAAATATAGATACGCAGTATTTT.

This clone was seen a single time. V gene TRBV2 combines with J gene TRBJ1-5, with a possible D match to TRBD1 (6 bases). The CDR3 has 15 residues. CDR1 SNHLY and CDR2 FYNNEI come from the germline V gene. The ends were cut back, 4 bases at V and 2 bases at J, with 12 bases in the middle. CDR3 residues: CASSGQDSGNQPQHF. CDR3 DNA sequence: TGTGCCAGCAGTGGACAGGATTCGGGCAATCAGCCCCAGCATTTT. The whole variable domain, remainder taken from reference TRBV2 and TRBJ1-5, is EPEVTQTPSHQVTQMGQEVILRCVPISNHLYFYWYRQILGQKVEFLVSFYNNEISEKSEIFDDQFSVERPDGSNFTLKIRSTKLEDSAMYFCASSGQDSGNQPQHFGDGTRLSIL.

The rearrangement uses TRBV5-6 and TRBJ2-5; TRBD2 is a possible D gene (6 bases). V dropped 2 bases and J dropped 3 bases, with 11 bases sitting between them. Germline V CDR1 and CDR2: SGHDT, YYEEEE. This CDR3 is built from 14 residues. CDR3 nucleotides: TGTGCCAGCAGCTTTTCAGGAGGGGAAGAGACCCAGTACTTC. Translating gives CASSFSGGEETQYF.

The V call is TRBV9, the J call TRBJ2-2, with 12 bases matching TRBD2. V trimming: 4 bases; J trimming: 6 bases; junction bases outside the gene matches: 4. The germline gives CDR1 SGDLS, CDR2 YYNGEE. The CDR3 length is 15 residues. CDR3 nucleotide sequence: TGTGCCAGCAGCCCTAGCGGGGGGGCGGCCGGGGAGCTGTTTTTT. As protein: CASSPSGGAAGELFF.

The chain has TRBV11-3 and TRBJ2-5, with D possibly being TRBD1 (5 bases). The CDR3 is 16 amino acids. Germline V lookup: CDR1 SGHNT, CDR2 YENEEA. V was shortened by 1 base and J by 2 bases, with 14 bases between the two germline ends. CDR3 sequence (DNA): TGTGCCAGCAGCTTAGTCGCGTGGGGCCCACAAGAGACCCAGTACTTC. Protein sequence: CASSLVAWGPQETQYF.